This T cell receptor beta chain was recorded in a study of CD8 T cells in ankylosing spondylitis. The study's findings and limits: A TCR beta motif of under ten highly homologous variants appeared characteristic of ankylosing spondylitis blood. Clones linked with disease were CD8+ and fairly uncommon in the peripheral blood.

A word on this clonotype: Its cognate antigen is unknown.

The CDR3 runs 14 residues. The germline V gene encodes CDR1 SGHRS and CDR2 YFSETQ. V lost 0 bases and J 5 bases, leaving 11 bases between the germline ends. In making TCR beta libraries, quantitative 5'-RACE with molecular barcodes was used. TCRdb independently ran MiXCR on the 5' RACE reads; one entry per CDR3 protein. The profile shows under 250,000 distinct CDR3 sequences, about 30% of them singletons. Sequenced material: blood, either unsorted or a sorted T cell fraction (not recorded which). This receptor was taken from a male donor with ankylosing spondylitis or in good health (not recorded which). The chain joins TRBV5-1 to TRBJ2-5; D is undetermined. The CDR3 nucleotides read TGCGCCAGCAGCTTGGAGGCCCAGTCGGAGACCCAGTACTTC. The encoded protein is CASSLEAQSETQYF.